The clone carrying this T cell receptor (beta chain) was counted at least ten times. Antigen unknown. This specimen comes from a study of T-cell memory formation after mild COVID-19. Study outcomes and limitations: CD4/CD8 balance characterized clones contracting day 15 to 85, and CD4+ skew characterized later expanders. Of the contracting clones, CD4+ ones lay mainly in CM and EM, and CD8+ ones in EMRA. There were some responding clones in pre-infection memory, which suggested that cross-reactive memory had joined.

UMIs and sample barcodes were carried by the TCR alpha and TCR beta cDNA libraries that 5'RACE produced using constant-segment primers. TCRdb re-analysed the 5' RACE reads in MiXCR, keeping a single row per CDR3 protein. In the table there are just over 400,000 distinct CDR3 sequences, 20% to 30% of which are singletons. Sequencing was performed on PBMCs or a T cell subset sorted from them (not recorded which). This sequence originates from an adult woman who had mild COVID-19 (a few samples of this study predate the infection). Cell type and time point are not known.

CDR3 nucleotides: TGTGCCAGCAGTTCGGAACCTTTTAACACTGAAGCTTTCTTT. This gives the protein CASSSEPFNTEAFF. The chain combines TRBV6-2 or TRBV6-3 with TRBJ1-1; D is unresolved. CDR1 and CDR2 (germline): MNHEY, SVGEGT. This CDR3 has 14 amino acids. The V end was cut by 4 bases, the J end by 2 bases, with 11 bases between.